This TCR beta chain derives from a study of shared clonotypes between healthy human individuals. Turning to the study itself: The composition of the donors was a couple of women and a few men aged 18 to 49.

In the original workflow: Junction-only immunoSEQ sequences carried no quality scores, so filtering differed. Assay: immunoSEQ multiplex PCR; the TCRdb copy retains only in-frame clones and omits some. V, J and clone size derive from that table, while D and trimming were established from the DNA sequence. The sample consists of 2 million to 3 million clones, 80% to 95% of them appearing once. Trimming left V 4 bases short and J 3 bases short, with 12 bases between. Germline V lookup: CDR1 SGHRS, CDR2 YFSETQ. The CDR3 is 14 amino acids. Study findings and constraints: Clonotype sharing among donors was expected to depend on sequencing depth. The diversity represented, both genetic and in exposure history, was limited by few donors.

Details on this clone: The antigen is undetermined.

The genes are TRBV5-1 and TRBJ2-3; perhaps TRBD1 as D (6 bases). Sequencing was carried out using naive CD4+ T cells from PBMCs. Documented subset: CD45RA+ positively selected. This receptor was obtained from a man aged 18 to 29 in good health. Some clones in this sample may be carry-over from other donors' samples. The CDR3, as DNA: TGCGCCAGCAGCCTCGATGGGACAACAGATACGCAGTATTTT. Its protein is CASSLDGTTDTQYF.